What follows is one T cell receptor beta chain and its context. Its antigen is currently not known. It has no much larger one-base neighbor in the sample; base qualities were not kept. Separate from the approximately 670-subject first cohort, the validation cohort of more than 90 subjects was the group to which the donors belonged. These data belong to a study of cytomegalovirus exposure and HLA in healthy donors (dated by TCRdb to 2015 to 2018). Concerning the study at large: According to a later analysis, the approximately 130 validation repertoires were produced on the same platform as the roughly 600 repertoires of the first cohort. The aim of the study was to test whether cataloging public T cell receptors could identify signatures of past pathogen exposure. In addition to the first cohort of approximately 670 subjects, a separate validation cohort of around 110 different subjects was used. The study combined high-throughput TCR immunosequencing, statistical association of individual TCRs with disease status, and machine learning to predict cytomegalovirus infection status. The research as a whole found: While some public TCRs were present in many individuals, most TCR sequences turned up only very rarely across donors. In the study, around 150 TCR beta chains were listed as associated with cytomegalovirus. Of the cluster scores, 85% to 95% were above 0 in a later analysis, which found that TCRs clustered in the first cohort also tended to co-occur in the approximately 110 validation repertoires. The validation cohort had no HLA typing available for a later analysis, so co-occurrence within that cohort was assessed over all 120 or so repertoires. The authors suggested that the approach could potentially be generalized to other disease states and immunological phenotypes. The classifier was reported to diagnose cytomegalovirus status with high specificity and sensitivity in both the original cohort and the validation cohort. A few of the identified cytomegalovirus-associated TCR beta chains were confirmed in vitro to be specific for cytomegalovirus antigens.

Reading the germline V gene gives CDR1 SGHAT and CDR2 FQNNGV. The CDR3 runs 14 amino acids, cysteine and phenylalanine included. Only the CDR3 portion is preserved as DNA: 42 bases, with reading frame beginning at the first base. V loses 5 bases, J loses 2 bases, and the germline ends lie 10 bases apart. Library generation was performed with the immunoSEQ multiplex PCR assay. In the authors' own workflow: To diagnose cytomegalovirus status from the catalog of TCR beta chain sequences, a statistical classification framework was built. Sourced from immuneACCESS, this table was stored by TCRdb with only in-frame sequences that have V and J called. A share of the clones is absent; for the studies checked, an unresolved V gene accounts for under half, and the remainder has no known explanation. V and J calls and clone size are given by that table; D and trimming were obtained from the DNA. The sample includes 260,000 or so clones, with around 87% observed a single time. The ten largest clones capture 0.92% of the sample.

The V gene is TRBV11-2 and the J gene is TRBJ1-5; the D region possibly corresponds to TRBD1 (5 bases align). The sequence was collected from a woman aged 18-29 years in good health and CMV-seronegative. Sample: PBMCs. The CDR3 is CASSRGGGNQPQHF. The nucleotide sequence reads TGTGCCAGCAGCAGAGGAGGGGGCAATCAGCCCCAGCATTTT.